These 23 T cell receptor beta chains were sequenced from one sample in a study of yellow fever vaccine responses in identical twins. TCRdb called the RT-PCR reads again in MiXCR, with one record for every CDR3 protein. Here the sample spans some 5,400 distinct CDR3 sequences, 86% being singletons. The sample here was T cells from blood (PBMCs), unsorted or a sorted subset (not recorded which), taken before or after yellow fever vaccination (not recorded which). The receptors were sampled from a woman between 18 and 29 years old who received the yellow fever vaccine.

This clonotype was recorded a few times. At one end, the junction sequence differs from germline, possibly due to a read error. V and J are TRBV23-1 and TRBJ2-7; tentative D call: TRBD1 (6 bases). TRBV23-1 is sorted into the ORF group, with uncertain function. The length of the CDR3 is 14 residues. The CDR3 DNA is TGTGCCAGCAGTCAGGGGCCTACTGCCTACGAGCAGTACTTC. Protein product: CASSQGPTAYEQYF.

The chain combines TRBV28 with TRBJ1-5, with D maybe TRBD1 (5 bases). CDR3 length: 12 amino acids. Germline assignment: CDR1 MDHEN and CDR2 SYDVKM. V was cut by 10 bases and J by 3 bases, with 10 bases left in between. CDR3 DNA: TGTGCCATCCAGGGTTACAATCAGCCCCAGCATTTT. Its protein is CAIQGYNQPQHF.

The rearrangement joins TRBV4-2 to TRBJ2-1; 7 nucleotides line up with TRBD2. In germline, CDR1 is LGHNA, CDR2 YNFKEQ. CDR3 length: 17 residues. The V and J ends lost 4 bases and 0 bases, in that order; junction bases with no gene match: 9. CDR3 coding DNA: TGTGCCAGCAGCCCTACTCGCGGGGGAAGCTCCTACAATGAGCAGTTCTTC. Translated: CASSPTRGGSSYNEQFF.

V and J are TRBV11-1 and TRBJ2-2; no firm D call. The CDR3 consists of 13 residues. Germline V gene lookup returns CDR1 SGHAT and CDR2 FQDESV (reference sequence). The ends were cut back, 1 base at V and 6 bases at J, with 6 bases in the middle. The CDR3 is CASSLGAPGELFF. The CDR3 bases are TGTGCCAGCAGCTTAGGAGCCCCCGGGGAGCTGTTTTTT.

The chain has TRBV18 and TRBJ2-6; D unresolved. The germline V gene has CDR1 KGHSH and CDR2 LQKENI. The CDR3 totals 15 residues. The V end lost 0 bases, the J end lost 5 bases, and 8 bases lay between the germline ends. This CDR3 is CASSPPQLRANVLTF. Here the CDR3 DNA reads TGTGCCAGCTCACCACCCCAGTTGCGGGCCAACGTCCTGACTTTC.

V gene TRBV11-2 combines with J gene TRBJ1-6; D not resolved. Trimming took 2 bases from V and 6 from J, leaving 11 bases between them. Germline V gene data show CDR1 as SGHAT and CDR2 as FQNNGV. The CDR3 runs 15 residues. CDR3 amino acids: CASSLHAQFNSPLHF. The DNA for the CDR3 is TGTGCCAGCAGCTTACACGCCCAGTTTAATTCACCCCTCCACTTT.

The rearrangement uses TRBV7-6 and TRBJ2-1; 12 positions agree with TRBD2. The CDR3 sequence is 15 residues long. Germline CDR1 reads SGHVS; CDR2 reads FNYEAQ. V lost 4 bases, J lost 6 bases, and 4 bases stayed unmatched. This CDR3 is CASSSTSGGPNEQFF. For the CDR3, the DNA is TGTGCCAGCAGCTCAACTAGCGGGGGGCCCAATGAGCAGTTCTTC.

The chain links TRBV28 to TRBJ2-4; TRBD1 aligns across 9 bases. This CDR3 is built from 14 residues. Per germline, CDR1 MDHEN and CDR2 SYDVKM. With 5 bases clipped from V and 7 bases from J, the junction kept 6 bases outside the gene matches. In DNA, the CDR3 is TGTGCCAGCAGTCAGCGACAGGGGGTGAACATTCAGTACTTC. Its protein is CASSQRQGVNIQYF.

This clonotype appeared a few times. The genes are TRBV4-2 and TRBJ1-2, with 7 bases fitting TRBD1. CDR3 length: 13 amino acids. Per germline, CDR1 LGHNA and CDR2 YNFKEQ. The J segment lost 3 bases and the V segment lost 5 bases, leaving 3 bases of the junction unmatched. The CDR3 is CASSKDRYYGYTF. CDR3 in DNA: TGTGCCAGCAGCAAGGACAGGTACTATGGCTACACCTTC.

This chain connects TRBV12-3 or TRBV12-4 to TRBJ2-5; D is ambiguous. The CDR3 is 11 amino acids. V was clipped by 3 bases and J by 4 bases, with 3 bases between them. This CDR3 is CASSFAETQYF. As DNA, the CDR3 is TGTGCCAGCAGTTTTGCAGAGACCCAGTACTTC.

The rearrangement joins TRBV24-1 to TRBJ1-4; tentative D call: TRBD1 (6 bases). CDR3 length equals 16 residues. The ends were cut back, 4 bases at V and 8 bases at J, with 19 bases in the middle. Germline-derived CDR1 and CDR2 are KGHDR and SFDVKD. This chain's CDR3 is CATSDQPGRGPEKLFF. In DNA form, the CDR3 reads TGTGCCACCAGTGACCAACCGGGCAGGGGACCAGAAAAACTGTTTTTT.

The rearrangement joins TRBV15 to TRBJ2-3; either TRBD1 or TRBD2 may supply D (5 bases each). The V end lost 4 bases, the J end lost 6 bases, and 8 bases lay between the germline ends. Germline CDR1 reads LNHNV; CDR2 reads YYDKDF (reference sequence). This CDR3 spans 12 amino acids. CDR3 DNA sequence: TGTGCCACCAGCATGAGGGGTGATACGCAGTATTTT. Its translation: CATSMRGDTQYF.

This chain joins TRBV5-1 and TRBJ2-3, with D unresolved. The ends were cut back, 4 bases at V and 2 bases at J, with 5 bases in the middle. In germline, CDR1 is SGHRS, CDR2 YFSETQ. The CDR3 runs to 12 residues. The CDR3 spells CASSPDTDTQYF. The CDR3 DNA reads as TGCGCCAGCAGCCCCGACACAGATACGCAGTATTTT.

This chain joins TRBV19 and TRBJ2-1, with no clear D. Trimming left V 1 base short and J 2 bases short, with 3 bases between. CDR1 and CDR2 from the germline V gene are LNHDA and SQIVND (reference sequence). The CDR3 spans 13 residues. The CDR3 DNA sequence: TGTGCCAGTAGTATAGTCCCCTACAATGAGCAGTTCTTC. Amino acids: CASSIVPYNEQFF.

The count of this clonotype is one. CDR3 residues: CASSPTDDLEETQYF. The DNA of the CDR3 is TGTGCCAGCAGCCCAACTGACGACCTGGAGGAGACCCAGTACTTC. The genes are TRBV28 and TRBJ2-5; D remains unclear. The length of the CDR3 is 15 residues. Germline CDR1 MDHEN, CDR2 SYDVKM. Trimming pared 6 bases from V and 5 bases from J, leaving 19 bases between.

The J gene is TRBJ1-6, the V gene TRBV28; no firm D call. V shed 9 bases and J shed 3 bases, with 9 bases lying between them. Germline V gives CDR1 MDHEN, CDR2 SYDVKM. This CDR3 has 13 residues. The DNA of the CDR3 is TGTGCCAGTACGGCGGGCTATAATTCACCCCTCCACTTT. It codes for CASTAGYNSPLHF.

This clonotype is a singleton in its sample. This chain links TRBV19 with TRBJ2-1; TRBD1 aligns across 7 bases. V lost 3 bases and J lost 4; bases outside the gene matches: 6. The length of the CDR3 is 15 residues. Looked up from germline, CDR1 is LNHDA and CDR2 is SQIVND (reference sequence). The CDR3 nucleotides read TGTGCCAGTAGTATCAAAGGACAGGATTACAATGAGCAGTTCTTC. It specifies CASSIKGQDYNEQFF.

The CDR3 loop reads CSVDGETGTYEQYF. CDR3 in DNA: TGCAGCGTTGATGGTGAGACAGGGACCTACGAGCAGTACTTC. The chain joins TRBV29-1 to TRBJ2-7; TRBD1 matches at 7 bases. The germline V gene encodes CDR1 SQVTM and CDR2 ANQGSEA. CDR3 length: 14 amino acids. J was trimmed by 2 bases and V by 3 bases; bases with no gene match: 7.

This chain connects TRBV11-1 to TRBJ2-7; 8 bases agree with TRBD2. The germline V gene has CDR1 SGHAT and CDR2 FQDESV (reference sequence). The CDR3 length is 19 residues. J lost 2 bases, V lost 0 bases, and 15 bases had no gene match. This CDR3 is CASSLAFTRASGFAYEQYF. CDR3 nucleotides: TGTGCCAGCAGCTTAGCCTTTACCCGGGCTAGCGGGTTTGCCTACGAGCAGTACTTC.

The V call is TRBV15, the J call TRBJ2-7; 8 bases map to TRBD1. The germline gives CDR1 LNHNV, CDR2 YYDKDF (reference sequence). Trimming took 10 bases from V and 6 from J; bases not matched to a gene: 17. CDR3 length: 15 amino acids. The DNA of the CDR3 is TGTGCCATGGACAGGGAGTGCCCATTATCCGGCGAGCAGTACTTC. Its protein product is CAMDRECPLSGEQYF.

The chain joins TRBV28 to TRBJ2-1; D possibly uses TRBD1 or TRBD2 (5 bases each). V was cut by 4 bases and J by 3 bases, with 13 bases left in between. The CDR3 covers 15 residues. The germline V gene has CDR1 MDHEN and CDR2 SYDVKM. The CDR3 DNA sequence: TGTGCCAGCAGTTGGCGGGCAGGGATCTACAATGAGCAGTTCTTC. Its protein product is CASSWRAGIYNEQFF.

This chain links TRBV6-1 with TRBJ2-4, with D perhaps matching TRBD1 (6 bases). Trimming took 6 bases from V and 1 from J, leaving 10 bases between them. The CDR3 has 14 residues. Germline CDR1 is MNHNS and CDR2 is SASEGT. The DNA of the CDR3 is TGTGCCAGCAGGAATACAGGGGCCAAAAACATTCAGTACTTC. It is translated as CASRNTGAKNIQYF.

The genes are TRBV7-6 and TRBJ2-1; TRBD2 matches 12 bases. The CDR3 contains 14 residues. CDR1 and CDR2 from the germline V gene are SGHVS and FNYEAQ. V shed 5 bases, J shed 7 bases, and the junction held 3 bases outside the gene matches. The CDR3 DNA reads as TGTGCCAGCAGCCCGGGACTAGCGGGTAATGAGCAGTTCTTC. It encodes CASSPGLAGNEQFF.